This entry lists 23 T cell receptor beta chains sequenced from one sample in a study of cytomegalovirus exposure and HLA in healthy donors. The PCR was carried out with 60 Vbeta primers and 13 Jbeta primers. Assay used: immunoSEQ multiplex PCR; TCRdb lists only in-frame clones, some missing. Among fewer than 200,000 clones, around 88% were seen once, and the ten largest hold about 0.85%. Material for sequencing was PBMCs. These TCRs come from a woman aged 25 to 39 in good health and CMV-seronegative.

The chain combines TRBV9 with TRBJ2-1; no firm D call. The V end was cut by 0 bases, the J end by 0 bases, with 7 bases between. The CDR3 extends over 15 amino acids. Germline loops: CDR1 SGDLS, CDR2 YYNGEE. CDR3 residues: CASSVGGFSYNEQFF. The CDR3 DNA reads TGTGCCAGCAGCGTAGGCGGTTTCTCCTACAATGAGCAGTTCTTC.

The V call is TRBV5-1, the J call TRBJ1-6; tentatively, D is TRBD1 (6 bases). This CDR3 comprises 15 residues. The V gene's germline CDR1 is SGHRS and CDR2 YFSETQ. The V and J ends lost 0 bases and 10 bases respectively, with 14 bases between them. CDR3 region: CASSLGARGESPLHF. The CDR3 DNA follows: TGCGCCAGCAGCTTGGGGGCCAGGGGAGAATCACCCCTCCACTTT.

The J gene is TRBJ1-2, the V gene TRBV7-8; D is undetermined. Germline assignment: CDR1 SGHVS and CDR2 FQNEAQ. V lost 0 bases and J lost 3, with 11 bases in between. This CDR3 is 15 amino acids long. CDR3 loop: CASSLAWATDYGYTF. In DNA, the CDR3 is TGTGCCAGCAGCTTAGCGTGGGCAACAGACTATGGCTACACCTTC.

The J gene is TRBJ2-1, the V gene TRBV10-3; 7 bases match TRBD1. The germline V gene encodes CDR1 ENHRY and CDR2 SYGVKD. Unmatched junction bases numbered 10, after V lost 3 bases and J lost 5 bases. This CDR3 is built from 16 residues. The CDR3 DNA reads TGTGCCATCAGTGAACCCGGGACAGCCTATAACAATGAGCAGTTCTTC. Amino acid sequence: CAISEPGTAYNNEQFF.

This chain links TRBV27 with TRBJ1-4; no definite D call. The CDR3 sequence is 14 residues long. The V end lost 6 bases, the J end lost 4 bases, and 12 bases lay between the germline ends. CDR1 and CDR2 from the germline V gene are MNHEY and SMNVEV (reference sequence). The CDR3 region is CASSGWQRNEKLFF. CDR3 in DNA: TGTGCCAGCAGCGGGTGGCAGCGTAATGAAAAACTGTTTTTT.

The chain joins TRBV6-5 to TRBJ1-6, with D possibly TRBD1 on 6 matching bases. V was clipped by 2 bases and J by 10 bases, with 15 bases between them. This CDR3 contains 15 residues. Germline CDR1 and CDR2: MNHEY and SVGAGI. The CDR3 sequence: CASSYIDRGTSPLHF. CDR3 nucleotide sequence: TGTGCCAGCAGTTACATAGATAGGGGGACCTCACCCCTCCACTTT.

This clone came up a few times. The chain is built from TRBV5-1 and TRBJ2-3; 9 bases are a match to TRBD2. The germline gives CDR1 SGHRS, CDR2 YFSETQ. The CDR3 contains 17 residues. Trimming took 4 bases from V and 3 from J; bases not matched to a gene: 12. CDR3 DNA: TGCGCCAGCAGCGCAGGAACGACTAGCGGAATAACAGATACGCAGTATTTT. This gives the protein CASSAGTTSGITDTQYF. The full variable domain, in which reference TRBV5-1 and TRBJ2-3 provide the parts outside the CDR3, is KAGVTQTPRYLIKTRGQQVTLSCSPISGHRSVSWYQQTPGQGLQFLFEYFSETQRNKGNFPGRFSGRQFSNSRSEMNVSTLELGDSALYLCASSAGTTSGITDTQYFGPGTRLTVL.

The chain is built from TRBV5-1 and TRBJ2-7, with 12 bases identical to TRBD1. Germline CDR1 SGHRS, CDR2 YFSETQ. The CDR3 length is 15 residues. V shed 3 bases, J shed 5 bases, and the junction held 6 bases outside the gene matches. CDR3 region: CASSSAGTGGDEQYF. The CDR3 DNA reads as TGCGCCAGCAGCTCGGCCGGGACAGGGGGCGACGAGCAGTACTTC.

This chain links TRBV6-1 with TRBJ1-1; maybe TRBD1 (6 bases). The CDR3 has 15 residues. V shed 8 bases and J shed 1 base, with 17 bases lying between them. The germline CDR1 and CDR2 sequences are MNHNS and SASEGT. CDR3 residues: CASRIVSGQNTEAFF. The DNA for the CDR3 is TGTGCCAGCCGAATAGTCTCGGGACAGAACACTGAAGCTTTCTTT.

The chain uses TRBV7-2 and TRBJ1-2, with a weak D call TRBD1 (5 bases). The CDR3 loop spans 15 amino acids. Germline-derived CDR1 and CDR2 are SGHTA and FQGNSA. Trimming cost V 3 bases and J 3 bases, with 14 bases left between them. In DNA form, the CDR3 reads TGTGCCAGCAGCTTCTCGACAGCCAGAGACTATGGCTACACCTTC. It specifies CASSFSTARDYGYTF.

J is TRBJ2-5 and V is TRBV7-3, with TRBD1 matching 10 bases. Looked up from germline, CDR1 is SGHTA and CDR2 is FQGTGA. This CDR3 comprises 15 residues. V was pared by 4 bases and J by 5 bases, with 7 bases of the junction left unmatched. DNA of the CDR3: TGTGCCAGCAGCTCCCAGGGGACAGGGGACGAGACCCAGTACTTC. It translates to CASSSQGTGDETQYF.

The chain employs TRBV9 and TRBJ1-2; 11 bases agree with TRBD1. This CDR3 has 16 residues. Germline assignment: CDR1 SGDLS and CDR2 YYNGEE. V trimming: 3 bases; J trimming: 5 bases; junction bases outside the gene matches: 9. The CDR3 protein is CASSGFYRDRGYGYTF. The CDR3 nucleotides are TGTGCCAGCAGCGGGTTTTACCGGGACAGGGGGTATGGCTACACCTTC.

The chain combines TRBV2 with TRBJ1-5, with D possibly TRBD1 on 5 matching bases. The CDR3 sequence is 16 residues long. Germline V CDR1 and CDR2: SNHLY, FYNNEI. V lost 5 bases to trimming and J lost 2 bases, with 16 bases between them. The CDR3 sequence is CASSWGGEGGNQPQHF. The CDR3 bases are TGTGCCAGCAGTTGGGGGGGGGAAGGCGGCAATCAGCCCCAGCATTTT. The whole variable domain, filled in from reference TRBV2 and TRBJ1-5, reads EPEVTQTPSHQVTQMGQEVILRCVPISNHLYFYWYRQILGQKVEFLVSFYNNEISEKSEIFDDQFSVERPDGSNFTLKIRSTKLEDSAMYFCASSWGGEGGNQPQHFGDGTRLSIL.

V is TRBV15 and J is TRBJ1-4; D uncertain. V was cut by 2 bases and J by 7 bases, with 5 bases left in between. The CDR3 covers 12 residues. Germline V CDR1 and CDR2: LNHNV, YYDKDF (reference sequence). DNA for the CDR3: TGTGCCACCAGCAGAACAGCTGAAAAACTGTTTTTT. It encodes CATSRTAEKLFF.

The V gene is TRBV27, the J gene TRBJ2-7; 7 bases agree with TRBD2. The germline V gene encodes CDR1 MNHEY and CDR2 SMNVEV (reference sequence). The V gene end was trimmed by 8 bases and the J gene end by 3 bases; junction bases not matched to a gene: 13. The CDR3 loop spans 15 amino acids. CDR3 loop: CASFRLASGYYEQYF. CDR3 nucleotide sequence: TGTGCCAGCTTTAGGTTAGCTAGCGGATACTACGAGCAGTACTTC.

In this sample, this clone turned up many times. This rearrangement joins TRBV7-8 to TRBJ2-1, with 9 bases fitting TRBD1. The CDR3 has 13 residues. Trimming removed 3 bases from V and 9 bases from J; junction bases left unmatched: 3. The germline CDR1 and CDR2 sequences are SGHVS and FQNEAQ. CDR3 protein: CASSFGTGSEQFF. The CDR3 DNA reads TGTGCCAGCAGCTTCGGGACAGGGAGTGAGCAGTTCTTC.

V is TRBV10-3 and J is TRBJ2-3, with 7 bases aligning to TRBD1. V lost 8 bases, J lost 0 bases, and 8 bases stayed unmatched. Germline loops: CDR1 ENHRY, CDR2 SYGVKD. CDR3 length: 15 residues. CDR3 protein: CAIGGDRESTDTQYF. The DNA for the CDR3 is TGTGCCATCGGGGGCGACAGGGAGAGCACAGATACGCAGTATTTT.

The chain is built from TRBV4-1 and TRBJ2-3; unclear D gene. V lost 1 base to trimming and J lost 2 bases, with 13 bases between them. Germline V gene sequence: CDR1 MGHRA, CDR2 YSYEKL. The CDR3 spans 16 residues. DNA for the CDR3: TGCGCCAGCAGCCAAGGGTACTCCGTCAACACAGATACGCAGTATTTT. Protein: CASSQGYSVNTDTQYF.

Of note for this clone: The DNA is left out, because the CDR3 cannot be placed on it with certainty; the CDR3 is given as TCRdb lists it. V is TRBV18 and J is TRBJ2-7; no DNA check was done on the table's D call, TRBD2. Including both end residues, the CDR3 is 12 amino acids long. The V gene's germline CDR1 is KGHSH and CDR2 LQKENI. The CDR3 region is CASSPSVGSGSF.

The table lists this clone with a count of one. The J gene is TRBJ1-3, the V gene TRBV19; D not resolved. Trimming cost V 5 bases and J 0 bases, with 11 bases left between them. Looked up from germline, CDR1 is LNHDA and CDR2 is SQIVND (reference sequence). CDR3 length equals 15 residues. DNA of the CDR3: TGTGCCAGTAGTGAGTTAGCAACCTCTGGAAACACCATATATTTT. Translation gives CASSELATSGNTIYF.

The chain has TRBV10-3 and TRBJ1-4; D is unresolved. Looked up from germline, CDR1 is ENHRY and CDR2 is SYGVKD. Trimming took 5 bases from V and 0 from J, leaving 10 bases between them. CDR3 length: 15 residues. Here the CDR3 reads CAISPDTSTNEKLFF. Written as DNA, the CDR3 is TGTGCCATCAGTCCCGACACTTCAACTAATGAAAAACTGTTTTTT.

In its sample, this clone was seen once. The sample holds other DNA sequences that translate to the same CDR3. V and J are TRBV29-1 and TRBJ2-3; 8 bases fit TRBD2. The germline CDR1 and CDR2 sequences are SQVTM and ANQGSEA. The CDR3 is made up of 15 amino acids. With V trimmed by 2 bases and J by 4 bases, 8 bases remained unmatched. The CDR3: CSVEFLAGRPDTQYF. As DNA, the CDR3 is TGCAGCGTTGAATTCCTAGCGGGCCGCCCAGATACGCAGTATTTT.

The rearrangement links TRBV21-1 to TRBJ2-5; the table's TRBD2 call for D was not verified on the DNA. TRBV21-1 is designated a pseudogene. This CDR3 spans 11 amino acids. The CDR3 bases are TGTGCCAGCAGCAACCCGGGTTCAGAGTACTTC. Residues: CASSNPGSEYF.